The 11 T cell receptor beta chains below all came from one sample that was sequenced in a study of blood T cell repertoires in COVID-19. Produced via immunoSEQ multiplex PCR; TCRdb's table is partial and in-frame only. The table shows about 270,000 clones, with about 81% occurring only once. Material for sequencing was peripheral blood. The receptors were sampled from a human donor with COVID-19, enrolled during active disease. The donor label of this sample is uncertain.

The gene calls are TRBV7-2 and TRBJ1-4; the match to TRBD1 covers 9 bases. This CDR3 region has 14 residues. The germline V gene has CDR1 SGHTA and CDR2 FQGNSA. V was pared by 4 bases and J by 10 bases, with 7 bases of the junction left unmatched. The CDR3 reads CASSWGQGDRKLFF. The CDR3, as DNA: TGTGCCAGCAGCTGGGGACAGGGTGACCGAAAACTGTTTTTT.

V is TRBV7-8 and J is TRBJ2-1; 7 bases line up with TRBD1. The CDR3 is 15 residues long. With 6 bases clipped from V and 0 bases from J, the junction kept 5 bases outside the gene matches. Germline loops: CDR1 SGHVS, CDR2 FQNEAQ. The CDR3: CASRTTGASYNEQFF. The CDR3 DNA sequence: TGTGCCAGCAGGACAACAGGGGCCTCCTACAATGAGCAGTTCTTC.

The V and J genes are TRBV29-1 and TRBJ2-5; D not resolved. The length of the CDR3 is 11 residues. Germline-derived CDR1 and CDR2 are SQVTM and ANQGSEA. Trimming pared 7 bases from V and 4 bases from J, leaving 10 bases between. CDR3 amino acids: CSAEAGETQYF. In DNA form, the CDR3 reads TGCAGCGCCGAGGCCGGAGAGACCCAGTACTTC.

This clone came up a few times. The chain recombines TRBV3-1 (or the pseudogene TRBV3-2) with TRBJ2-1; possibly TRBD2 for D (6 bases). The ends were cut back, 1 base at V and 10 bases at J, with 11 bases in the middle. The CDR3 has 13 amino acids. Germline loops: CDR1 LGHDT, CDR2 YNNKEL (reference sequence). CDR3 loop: CASSQASVNEQFF. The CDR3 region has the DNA TGTGCCAGCAGCCAAGCTAGCGTCAACGAGCAGTTCTTC.

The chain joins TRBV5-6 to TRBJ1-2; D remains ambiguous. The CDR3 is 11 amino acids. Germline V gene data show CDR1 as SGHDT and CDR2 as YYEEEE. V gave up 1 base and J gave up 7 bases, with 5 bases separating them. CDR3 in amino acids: CASSLSTGYTF. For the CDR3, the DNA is TGTGCCAGCAGCTTGTCTACTGGCTACACCTTC.

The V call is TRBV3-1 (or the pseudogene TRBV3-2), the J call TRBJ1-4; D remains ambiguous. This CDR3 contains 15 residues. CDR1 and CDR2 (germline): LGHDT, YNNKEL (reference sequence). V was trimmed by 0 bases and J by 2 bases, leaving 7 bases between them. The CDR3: CASSQDPGTNEKLFF. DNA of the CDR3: TGTGCCAGCAGCCAAGATCCGGGGACTAATGAAAAACTGTTTTTT.

CDR3 DNA: TGTGCCAGCAGGCAACAGGGGACCACCGGGGAGCTGTTTTTT. This gives the protein CASRQQGTTGELFF. This chain connects TRBV6-5 to TRBJ2-2, with TRBD1 identical over 7 bases. The CDR3 runs to 14 residues. The junction had 5 bases not matched to a gene; V was cut back by 6 bases and J by 4 bases. Germline CDR1 is MNHEY and CDR2 is SVGAGI.

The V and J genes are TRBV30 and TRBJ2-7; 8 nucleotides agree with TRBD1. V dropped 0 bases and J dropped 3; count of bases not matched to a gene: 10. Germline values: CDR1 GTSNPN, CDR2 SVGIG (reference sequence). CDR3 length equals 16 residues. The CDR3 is CAWSVAPRTGFYEQYF. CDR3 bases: TGTGCCTGGAGTGTAGCTCCCCGGACAGGGTTCTACGAGCAGTACTTC.

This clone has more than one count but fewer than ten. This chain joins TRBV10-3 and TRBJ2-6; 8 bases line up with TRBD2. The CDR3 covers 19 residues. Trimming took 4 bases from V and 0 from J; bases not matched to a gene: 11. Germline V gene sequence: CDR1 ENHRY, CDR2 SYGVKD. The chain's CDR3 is CAISAYSLAGDSGANVLTF. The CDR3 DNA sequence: TGTGCCATCAGTGCTTATAGCCTAGCGGGTGACTCTGGGGCCAACGTCCTGACTTTC.

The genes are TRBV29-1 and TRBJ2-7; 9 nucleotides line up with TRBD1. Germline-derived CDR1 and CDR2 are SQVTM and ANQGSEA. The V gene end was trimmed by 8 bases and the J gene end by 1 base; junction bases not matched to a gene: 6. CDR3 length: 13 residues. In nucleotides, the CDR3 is TGCAGCACTGGGGGACAGGGTTCCTACGAGCAGTACTTC. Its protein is CSTGGQGSYEQYF.

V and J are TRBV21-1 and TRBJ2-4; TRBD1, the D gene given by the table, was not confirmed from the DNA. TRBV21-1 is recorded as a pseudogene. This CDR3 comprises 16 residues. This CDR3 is CASPQSFRGQRDIQYF. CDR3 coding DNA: TGTGCCAGCCCCCAAAGCTTCAGGGGGCAACGGGACATTCAGTACTTC.